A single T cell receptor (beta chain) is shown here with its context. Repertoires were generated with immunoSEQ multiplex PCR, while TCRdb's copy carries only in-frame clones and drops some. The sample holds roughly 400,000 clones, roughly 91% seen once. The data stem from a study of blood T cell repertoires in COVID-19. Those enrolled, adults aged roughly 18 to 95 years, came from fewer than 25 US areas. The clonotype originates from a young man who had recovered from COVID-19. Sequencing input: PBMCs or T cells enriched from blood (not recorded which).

CDR3 region: CASSPTPGYQPQHF. The CDR3 DNA reads TGTGCCAGCAGTCCGACCCCAGGGTATCAGCCCCAGCATTTT. The J gene is TRBJ1-5, the V gene TRBV27, with D possibly matching TRBD1 (5 bases). The CDR3 has 14 residues. Trimming pared 5 bases from V and 5 bases from J, leaving 13 bases between. From germline, CDR1 is MNHEY and CDR2 SMNVEV (reference sequence).